Listed here is a single T cell receptor beta chain. This entry belongs to a study of blood T cell repertoires in COVID-19. Trimming removed 1 base from V and 10 bases from J, with 5 bases in between. This CDR3 is built from 11 residues. Germline V gene data show CDR1 as PRHDT and CDR2 as FYEKMQ (reference sequence). Original analysis: From reference gene primer amplification, estimates of nucleated cell counts were derived. TCRdb's copy holds only in-frame clones and misses some; the assay was immunoSEQ multiplex PCR. The V and J calls and the clone size are those of that table, but D and trimming were determined from the DNA. The table lists about 99,000 clones, 79% of them singletons.

This clonotype was obtained from an elderly woman with active or convalescent COVID-19. This chain uses TRBV13 with TRBJ2-1; no firm D call. Specimen: peripheral blood. In nucleotides, the CDR3 is TGTGCCAGCAGCTTAGTTTTAGAGCAGTTCTTC. This sequence encodes CASSLVLEQFF.